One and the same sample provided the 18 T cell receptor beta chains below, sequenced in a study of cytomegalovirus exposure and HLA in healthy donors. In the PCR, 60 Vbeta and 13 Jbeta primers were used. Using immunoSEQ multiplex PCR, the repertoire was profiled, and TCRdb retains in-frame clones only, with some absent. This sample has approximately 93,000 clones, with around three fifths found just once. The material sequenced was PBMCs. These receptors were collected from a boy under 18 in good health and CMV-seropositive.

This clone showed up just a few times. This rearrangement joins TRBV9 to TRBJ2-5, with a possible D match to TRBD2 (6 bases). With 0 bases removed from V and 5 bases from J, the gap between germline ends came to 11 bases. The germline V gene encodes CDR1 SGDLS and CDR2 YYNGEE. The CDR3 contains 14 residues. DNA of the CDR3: TGTGCCAGCAGCGTAGAGGCGGGGTGGGAGACCCAGTACTTC. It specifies CASSVEAGWETQYF.

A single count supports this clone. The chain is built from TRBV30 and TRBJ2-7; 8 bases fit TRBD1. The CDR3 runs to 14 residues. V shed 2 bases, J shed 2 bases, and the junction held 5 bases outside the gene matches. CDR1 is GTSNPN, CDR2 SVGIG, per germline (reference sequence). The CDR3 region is CAWSPGQGAYEQYF. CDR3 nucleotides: TGTGCCTGGAGTCCAGGACAGGGCGCCTACGAGCAGTACTTC.

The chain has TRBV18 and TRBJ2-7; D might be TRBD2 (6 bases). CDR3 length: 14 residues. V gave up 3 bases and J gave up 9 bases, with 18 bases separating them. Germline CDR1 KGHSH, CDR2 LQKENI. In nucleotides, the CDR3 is TGTGCCAGCTCACCCCCCGGGTGGGACTGGGGGCAGTACTTC. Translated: CASSPPGWDWGQYF.

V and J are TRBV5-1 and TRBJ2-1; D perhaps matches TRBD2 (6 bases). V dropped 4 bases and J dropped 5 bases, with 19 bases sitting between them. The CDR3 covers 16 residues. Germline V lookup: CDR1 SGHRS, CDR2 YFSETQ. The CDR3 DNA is TGCGCCAGCAGCCCGTTGATGGGGGGTCTTAACAATGAGCAGTTCTTC. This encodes CASSPLMGGLNNEQFF.

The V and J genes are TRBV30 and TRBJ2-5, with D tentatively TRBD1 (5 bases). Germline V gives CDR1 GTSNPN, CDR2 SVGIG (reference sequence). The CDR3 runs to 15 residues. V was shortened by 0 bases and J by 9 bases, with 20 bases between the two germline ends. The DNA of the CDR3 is TGTGCCTGGAGTGTAATGGGGCTTCTTAAAAGGGCCCAGTACTTC. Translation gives CAWSVMGLLKRAQYF.

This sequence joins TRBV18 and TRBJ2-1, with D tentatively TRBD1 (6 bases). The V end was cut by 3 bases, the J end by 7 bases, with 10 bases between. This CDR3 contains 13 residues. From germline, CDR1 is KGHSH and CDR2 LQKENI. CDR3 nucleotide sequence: TGTGCCAGCTCACCTGGACAGACTAATGAGCAGTTCTTC. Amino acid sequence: CASSPGQTNEQFF.

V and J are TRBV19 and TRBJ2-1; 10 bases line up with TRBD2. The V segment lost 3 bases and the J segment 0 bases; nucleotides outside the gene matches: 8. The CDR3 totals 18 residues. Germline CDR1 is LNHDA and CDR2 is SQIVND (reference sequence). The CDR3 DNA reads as TGTGCCAGTAGTATGTTAGCGGGAGGCCTGAGCTCCTACAATGAGCAGTTCTTC. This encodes CASSMLAGGLSSYNEQFF. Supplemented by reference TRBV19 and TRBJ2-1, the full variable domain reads DGGITQSPKYLFRKEGQNVTLSCEQNLNHDAMYWYRQDPGQGLRLIYYSQIVNDFQKGDIAEGYSVSREKKESFPLTVTSAQKNPTAFYLCASSMLAGGLSSYNEQFFGPGTRLTVL.

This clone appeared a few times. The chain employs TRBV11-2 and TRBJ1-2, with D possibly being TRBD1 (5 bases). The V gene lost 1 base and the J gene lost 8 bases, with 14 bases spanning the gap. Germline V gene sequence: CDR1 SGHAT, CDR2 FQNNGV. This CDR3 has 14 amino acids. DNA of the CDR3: TGTGCCAGCAGCTTAGGGACATTTGTTGCCGGCTACACCTTC. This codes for CASSLGTFVAGYTF.

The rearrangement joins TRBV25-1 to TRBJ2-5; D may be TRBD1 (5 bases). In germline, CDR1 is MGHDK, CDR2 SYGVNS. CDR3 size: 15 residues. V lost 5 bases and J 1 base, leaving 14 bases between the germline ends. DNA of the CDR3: TGTGCCAGCAGTAGACGAACAGGTATCCAAGAGACCCAGTACTTC. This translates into CASSRRTGIQETQYF.

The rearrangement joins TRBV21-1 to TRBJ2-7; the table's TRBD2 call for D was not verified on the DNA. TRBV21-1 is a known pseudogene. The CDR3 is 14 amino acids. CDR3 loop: CASICVPFAYEQYF. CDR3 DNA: TGTGCCAGCATTTGTGTCCCGTTCGCCTACGAGCAGTACTTC.

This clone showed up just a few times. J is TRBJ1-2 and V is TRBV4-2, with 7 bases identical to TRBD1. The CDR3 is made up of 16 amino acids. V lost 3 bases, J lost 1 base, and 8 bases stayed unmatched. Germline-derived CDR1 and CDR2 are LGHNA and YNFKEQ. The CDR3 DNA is TGTGCCAGCAGCCATCGAGACAGGGAAATTAACTATGGCTACACCTTC. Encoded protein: CASSHRDREINYGYTF.

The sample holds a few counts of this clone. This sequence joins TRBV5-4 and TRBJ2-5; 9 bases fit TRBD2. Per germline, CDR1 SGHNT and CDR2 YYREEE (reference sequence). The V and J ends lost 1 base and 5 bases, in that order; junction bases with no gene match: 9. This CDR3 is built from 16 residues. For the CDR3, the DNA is TGTGCCAGCAGCTTGTTCCCAGCGGGAGGACGGGAGACCCAGTACTTC. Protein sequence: CASSLFPAGGRETQYF. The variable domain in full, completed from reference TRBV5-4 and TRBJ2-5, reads ETGVTQSPTHLIKTRGQQVTLRCSSQSGHNTVSWYQQALGQGPQFIFQYYREEENGRGNFPPRFSGLQFPNYSSELNVNALELDDSALYLCASSLFPAGGRETQYFGPGTRLLVL.

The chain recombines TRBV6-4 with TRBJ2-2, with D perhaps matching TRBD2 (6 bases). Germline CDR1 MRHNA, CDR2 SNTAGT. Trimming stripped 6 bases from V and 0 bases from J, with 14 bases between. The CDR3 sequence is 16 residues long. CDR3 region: CASSVVGTSNTGELFF. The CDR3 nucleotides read TGTGCCAGCAGCGTAGTAGGGACTTCGAACACCGGGGAGCTGTTTTTT.

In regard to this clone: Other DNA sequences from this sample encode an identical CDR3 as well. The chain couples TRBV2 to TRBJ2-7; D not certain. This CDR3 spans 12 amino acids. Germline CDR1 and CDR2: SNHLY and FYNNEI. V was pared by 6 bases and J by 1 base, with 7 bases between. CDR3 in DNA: TGTGCCAGCAGCGTACAGTCCTACGAGCAGTACTTC. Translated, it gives CASSVQSYEQYF.

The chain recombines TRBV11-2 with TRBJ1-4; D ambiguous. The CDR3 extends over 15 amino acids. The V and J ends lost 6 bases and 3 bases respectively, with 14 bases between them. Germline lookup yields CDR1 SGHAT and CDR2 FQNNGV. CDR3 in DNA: TGTGCCAGCAGTTTCCCAACGCACTCTAATGAAAAACTGTTTTTT. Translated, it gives CASSFPTHSNEKLFF.

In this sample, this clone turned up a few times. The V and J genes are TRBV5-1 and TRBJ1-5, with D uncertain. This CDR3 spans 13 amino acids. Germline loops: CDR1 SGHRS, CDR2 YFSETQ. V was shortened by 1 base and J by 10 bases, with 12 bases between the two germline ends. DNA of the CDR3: TGCGCCAGCAGCTTGAATGCTGGGAGCCCCCAGCATTTT. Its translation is CASSLNAGSPQHF.

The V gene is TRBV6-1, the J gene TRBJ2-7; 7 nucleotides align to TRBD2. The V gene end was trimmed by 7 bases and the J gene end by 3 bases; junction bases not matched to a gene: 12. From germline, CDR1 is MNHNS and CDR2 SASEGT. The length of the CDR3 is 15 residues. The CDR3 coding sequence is TGTGCCAGCACTACCTCCAGCGGGGTCCACTACGAGCAGTACTTC. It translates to CASTTSSGVHYEQYF.

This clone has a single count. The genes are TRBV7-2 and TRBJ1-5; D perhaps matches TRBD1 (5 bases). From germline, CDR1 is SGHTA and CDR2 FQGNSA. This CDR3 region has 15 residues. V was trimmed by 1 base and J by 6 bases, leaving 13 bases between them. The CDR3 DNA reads TGTGCCAGCAGCTTAGGGGCAGGGTGGGTTCAGCCCCAGCATTTT. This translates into CASSLGAGWVQPQHF.